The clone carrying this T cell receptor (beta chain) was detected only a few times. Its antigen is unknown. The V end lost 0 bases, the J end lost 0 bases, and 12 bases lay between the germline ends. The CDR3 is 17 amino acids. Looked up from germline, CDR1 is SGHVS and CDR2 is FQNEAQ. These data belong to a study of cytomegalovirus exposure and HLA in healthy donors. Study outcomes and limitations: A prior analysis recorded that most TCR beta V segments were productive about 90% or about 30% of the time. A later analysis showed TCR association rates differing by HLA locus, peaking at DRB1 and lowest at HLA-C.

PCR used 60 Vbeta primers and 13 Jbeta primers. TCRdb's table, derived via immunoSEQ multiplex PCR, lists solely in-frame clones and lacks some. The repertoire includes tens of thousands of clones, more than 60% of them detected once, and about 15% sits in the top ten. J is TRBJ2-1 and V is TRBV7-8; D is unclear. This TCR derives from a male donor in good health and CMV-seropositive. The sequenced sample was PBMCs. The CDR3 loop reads CASSLARVKSSYNEQFF. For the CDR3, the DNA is TGTGCCAGCAGCTTAGCGCGTGTGAAGAGCTCCTACAATGAGCAGTTCTTC.